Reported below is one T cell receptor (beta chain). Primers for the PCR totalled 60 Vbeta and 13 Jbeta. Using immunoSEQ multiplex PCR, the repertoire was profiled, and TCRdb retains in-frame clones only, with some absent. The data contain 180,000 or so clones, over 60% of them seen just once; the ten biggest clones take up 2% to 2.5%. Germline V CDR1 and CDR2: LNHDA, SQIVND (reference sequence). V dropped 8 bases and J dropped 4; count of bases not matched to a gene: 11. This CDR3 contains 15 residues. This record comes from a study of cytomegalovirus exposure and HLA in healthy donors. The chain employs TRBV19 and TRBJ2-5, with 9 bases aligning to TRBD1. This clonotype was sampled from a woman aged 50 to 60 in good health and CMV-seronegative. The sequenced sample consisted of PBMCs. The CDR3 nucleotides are TGTGCCAGTTCGACCGGGACAGGGCTCCGAGAGACCCAGTACTTC. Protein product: CASSTGTGLRETQYF. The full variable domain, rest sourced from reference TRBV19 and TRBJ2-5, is DGGITQSPKYLFRKEGQNVTLSCEQNLNHDAMYWYRQDPGQGLRLIYYSQIVNDFQKGDIAEGYSVSREKKESFPLTVTSAQKNPTAFYLCASSTGTGLRETQYFGPGTRLLVL.